This TCR beta chain was recovered during a study of tumor-infiltrating lymphocytes in primary liver carcinoma. Overall study findings and caveats: Blood trailed tumors significantly in top-250-clone fraction (p = 0.039).

A primer in the constant region served to generate TCR beta cDNA from 500 ng of total RNA. Slightly modified ARM-PCR, run as three nested multiplex PCR rounds, produced the TCR beta libraries. A C-beta reverse primer and TRBV1-TRBV30 forward primers served in each of the first two PCR rounds, at about 9 cycles apiece. Each CDR3 protein is one row after TCRdb ran MiXCR on the multiplex PCR reads. The top ten hold about a fifth of the sample, which has around 40,000 distinct CDR3 sequences, over 70% seen once. Germline loops: CDR1 PRHDT, CDR2 FYEKMQ (reference sequence). The CDR3 runs to 11 residues. Trimming cost V 8 bases and J 6 bases, with 8 bases left between them. Unsorted bulk tissue of roughly 19-30 mg yielded co-extracted RNA and DNA. Treatment-naive at the time, the patients had chronic HBV infection. Collection of samples drew on five separate regions of each tumor. Tumor samples were assessed, and every one had over 75% viable tumor cells.

Comments on this clonotype: No antigen is known for it.

The sequence derives from a man aged 40-50 years with primary liver carcinoma and hepatitis B virus infection. V and J are TRBV13 and TRBJ2-1; no clear D. Material: liver tumor tissue from sampling region 2. As for subset: tumor region T2, inferior pole. The CDR3 DNA sequence: TGTGCCAGCTGCGAGTGCAATGAGCAGTTCTTC. The encoded protein is CASCECNEQFF.